This TCR beta chain comes out of a study of control samples from healthy donors and cancer patients. Trimming at V came to 2 bases and at J to 3 bases, leaving 13 bases not matched to a gene. The CDR3 covers 19 residues. Germline V gives CDR1 MNHEY, CDR2 SVGEGT. The data were produced by immunoSEQ multiplex PCR, yet TCRdb's version contains in-frame clones alone and is incomplete. This sample has 70,000 to 90,000 clones, with approximately 90% found just once. Sequenced material: PBMCs. This chain connects TRBV6-2 or TRBV6-3 to TRBJ2-1; TRBD2 matches at 10 bases. The receptor was isolated from a woman aged 60-75 years with head and neck cancer. The CDR3: CASSYRTSRTSGNYNEQFF. The CDR3 DNA sequence: TGTGCCAGCAGTTACCGGACCTCACGGACTAGCGGAAACTACAATGAGCAGTTCTTC.